These T cell receptor beta chains were read from a single sample in a study of control samples from healthy donors and cancer patients. The assay was immunoSEQ multiplex PCR, and TCRdb's table has in-frame clones only and misses some. The profile covers about 83,000 clones, with around 91% appearing a single time and approximately 15% taken by the ten largest. What was sequenced was blood. Every receptor here comes from a man between 45 and 60 years old in good health. Both conserved end residues are part of each CDR3. A D gene is named only where the DNA matches it firmly. Clone size, where shown, is once, few, many, or a class for clones that have expanded.

j_call,d_call,v_call,clone_size,cdr3_aa,cdr3_nt
TRBJ2-5,-,TRBV27,-,CASTDIWETQYF,TGTGCCAGCACCGACATATGGGAGACCCAGTACTTC
TRBJ2-3,-,TRBV27,-,CASSLIASTDTQYF,TGTGCCAGCAGTTTGATCGCTAGCACAGATACGCAGTATTTT
TRBJ1-6,-,TRBV5-6,-,CASEEGDLHSPLHF,TGTGCCAGCGAGGAAGGGGACCTTCATTCACCCCTCCACTTT
TRBJ1-4,-,TRBV10-3,-,CAISTGQSPNEKLFF,TGTGCCATCAGTACCGGACAGTCACCTAATGAAAAACTGTTTTTT
TRBJ1-3,-,TRBV5-6,-,CASSLRTLIHRGLNTIYF,TGTGCCAGCAGCTTGAGGACACTCATACACCGAGGATTGAACACCATATATTTT
TRBJ1-1,-,TRBV5-1,-,CASSPDGQIEAFF,TGCGCCAGCAGTCCTGACGGACAGATAGAAGCTTTCTTT
TRBJ2-7,-,TRBV10-3,-,CAIRGGDYEQYF,TGTGCCATCAGAGGCGGGGATTACGAGCAGTACTTC
TRBJ1-5,-,TRBV19,-,CASSASLGQPQHF,TGTGCCAGTAGTGCTTCCCTAGGTCAGCCCCAGCATTTT
TRBJ1-3,-,TRBV5-8,-,CASSPRGIAGNTIYF,TGTGCCAGCAGCCCGCGGGGGATCGCTGGAAACACCATATATTTT
TRBJ2-1,-,TRBV12-3/TRBV12-4,-,CASSSYNEQFF,TGTGCCAGCAGTTCCTACAATGAGCAGTTCTTC
TRBJ1-4,TRBD1,TRBV25-1,-,CASSEPRTGNYEKLFF,TGTGCCAGCAGTGAACCCCGGACAGGGAATTATGAAAAACTGTTTTTT
TRBJ1-1,TRBD1,TRBV5-1,few,CASSSWGQANTEAFF,TGCGCCAGCAGCTCCTGGGGACAGGCGAACACTGAAGCTTTCTTT
TRBJ2-3,TRBD2,TRBV19,-,CASTKIAGSNSDTQYF,TGTGCCAGTACTAAAATAGCGGGGAGTAACTCAGATACGCAGTATTTT
TRBJ2-2,-,TRBV19,-,CASCMRPYTGELFF,TGTGCCAGCTGTATGCGCCCTTACACCGGGGAGCTGTTTTTT
TRBJ1-3,-,TRBV9,-,CASSVGSGPAGNTIYF,TGTGCCAGCAGCGTAGGGTCAGGGCCGGCTGGAAACACCATATATTTT
TRBJ1-1,-,TRBV19,-,CASSIGGFGTEAFF,TGTGCCAGTAGTATAGGGGGGTTCGGCACTGAAGCTTTCTTT
TRBJ1-1,TRBD1,TRBV7-2,-,CASSLEGQLNTEAFF,TGTGCCAGCAGCTTAGAGGGACAGTTGAACACTGAAGCTTTCTTT